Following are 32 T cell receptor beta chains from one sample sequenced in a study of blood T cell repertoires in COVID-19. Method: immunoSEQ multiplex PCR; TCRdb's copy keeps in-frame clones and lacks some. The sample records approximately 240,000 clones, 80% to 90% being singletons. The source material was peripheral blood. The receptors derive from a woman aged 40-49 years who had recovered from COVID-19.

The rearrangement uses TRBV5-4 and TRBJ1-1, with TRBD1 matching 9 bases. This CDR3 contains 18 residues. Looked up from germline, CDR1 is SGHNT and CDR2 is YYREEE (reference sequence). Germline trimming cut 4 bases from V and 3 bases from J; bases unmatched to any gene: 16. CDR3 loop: CASSLWVTGGQGDTEAFF. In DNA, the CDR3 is TGTGCCAGCAGCCTTTGGGTCACAGGGGGCCAAGGTGACACTGAAGCTTTCTTT.

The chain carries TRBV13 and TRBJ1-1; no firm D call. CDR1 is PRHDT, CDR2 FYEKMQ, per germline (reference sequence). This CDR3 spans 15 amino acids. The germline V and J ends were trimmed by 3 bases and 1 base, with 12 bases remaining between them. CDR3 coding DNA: TGTGCCAGCAGCTTGTTACTCCGAGGGAACACTGAAGCTTTCTTT. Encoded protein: CASSLLLRGNTEAFF.

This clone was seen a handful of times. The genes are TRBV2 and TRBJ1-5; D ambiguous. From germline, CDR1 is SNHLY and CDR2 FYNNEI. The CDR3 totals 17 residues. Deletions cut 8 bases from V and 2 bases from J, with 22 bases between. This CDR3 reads CASARENSLDGNQPQHF. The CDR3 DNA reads TGTGCCAGCGCCCGGGAGAACTCCTTGGATGGCAATCAGCCCCAGCATTTT.

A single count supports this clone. The CDR3 loop reads CASSFSGGRVNAGNTIYF. CDR3 DNA sequence: TGTGCCAGCAGCTTTTCTGGGGGCAGGGTGAACGCTGGAAACACCATATATTTT. The genes are TRBV13 and TRBJ1-3, with D possibly TRBD1 on 6 matching bases. Trimming cost V 3 bases and J 2 bases, with 20 bases left between them. This CDR3 region has 18 residues. Germline loops: CDR1 PRHDT, CDR2 FYEKMQ (reference sequence).

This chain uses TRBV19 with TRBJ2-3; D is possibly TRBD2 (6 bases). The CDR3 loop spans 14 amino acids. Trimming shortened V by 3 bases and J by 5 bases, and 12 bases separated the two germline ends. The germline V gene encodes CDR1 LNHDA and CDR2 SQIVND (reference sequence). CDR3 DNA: TGTGCCAGTAGTATCGGCGGGGTGGAAGATACGCAGTATTTT. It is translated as CASSIGGVEDTQYF. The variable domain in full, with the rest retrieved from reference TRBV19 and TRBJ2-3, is DGGITQSPKYLFRKEGQNVTLSCEQNLNHDAMYWYRQDPGQGLRLIYYSQIVNDFQKGDIAEGYSVSREKKESFPLTVTSAQKNPTAFYLCASSIGGVEDTQYFGPGTRLTVL.

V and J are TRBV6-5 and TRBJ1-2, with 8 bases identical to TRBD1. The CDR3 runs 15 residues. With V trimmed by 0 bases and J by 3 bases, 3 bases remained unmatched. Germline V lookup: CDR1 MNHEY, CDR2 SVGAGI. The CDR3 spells CASSYSAGGHYGYTF. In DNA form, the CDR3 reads TGTGCCAGCAGTTACTCGGCAGGGGGCCACTATGGCTACACCTTC.

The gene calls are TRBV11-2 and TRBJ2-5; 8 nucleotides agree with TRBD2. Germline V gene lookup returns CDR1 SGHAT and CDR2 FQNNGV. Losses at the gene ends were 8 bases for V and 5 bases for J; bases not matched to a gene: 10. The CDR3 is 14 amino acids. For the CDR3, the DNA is TGTGCCAGCCGGACCCTACGGGGGGGGGAGACCCAGTACTTC. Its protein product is CASRTLRGGETQYF.

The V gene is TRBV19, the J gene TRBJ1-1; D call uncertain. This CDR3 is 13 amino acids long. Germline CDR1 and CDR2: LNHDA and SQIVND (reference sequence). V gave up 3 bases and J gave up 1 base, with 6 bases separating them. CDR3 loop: CASSITRNTEAFF. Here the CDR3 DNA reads TGTGCCAGTAGTATCACCAGGAACACTGAAGCTTTCTTT.

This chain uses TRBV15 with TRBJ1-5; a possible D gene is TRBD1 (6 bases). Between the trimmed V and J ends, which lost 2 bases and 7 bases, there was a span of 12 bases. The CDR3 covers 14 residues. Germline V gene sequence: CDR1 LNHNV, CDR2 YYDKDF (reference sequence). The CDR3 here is CATSRKIGGQPQHF. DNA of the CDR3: TGTGCCACCAGCAGAAAGATAGGGGGACAGCCCCAGCATTTT.

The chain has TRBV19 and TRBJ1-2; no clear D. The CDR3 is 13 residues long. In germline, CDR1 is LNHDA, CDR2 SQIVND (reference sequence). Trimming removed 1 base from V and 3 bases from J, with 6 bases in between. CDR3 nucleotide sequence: TGTGCCAGTAGTATAGGGGCACACTATGGCTACACCTTC. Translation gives CASSIGAHYGYTF.

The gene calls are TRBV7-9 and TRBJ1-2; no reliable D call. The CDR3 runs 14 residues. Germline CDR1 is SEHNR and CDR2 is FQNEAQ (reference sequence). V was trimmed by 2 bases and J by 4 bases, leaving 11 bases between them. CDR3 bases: TGTGCCAGCAGCTTATATGAGACTGCCTATGGCTACACCTTC. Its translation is CASSLYETAYGYTF.

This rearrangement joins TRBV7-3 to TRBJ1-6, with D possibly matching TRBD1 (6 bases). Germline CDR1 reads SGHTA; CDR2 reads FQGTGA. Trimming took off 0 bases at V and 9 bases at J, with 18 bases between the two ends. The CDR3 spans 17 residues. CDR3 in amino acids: CASSLTGLPGEGSPLHF. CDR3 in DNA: TGTGCCAGCAGCTTAACGGGCCTCCCAGGGGAAGGTTCACCCCTCCACTTT.

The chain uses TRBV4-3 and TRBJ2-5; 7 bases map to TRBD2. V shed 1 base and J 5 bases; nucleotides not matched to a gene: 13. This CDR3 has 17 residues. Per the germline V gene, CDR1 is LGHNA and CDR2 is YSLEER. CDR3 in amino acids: CASSQVSRGIARETQYF. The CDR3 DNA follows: TGCGCCAGCAGCCAAGTCTCGCGGGGGATCGCGCGGGAGACCCAGTACTTC.

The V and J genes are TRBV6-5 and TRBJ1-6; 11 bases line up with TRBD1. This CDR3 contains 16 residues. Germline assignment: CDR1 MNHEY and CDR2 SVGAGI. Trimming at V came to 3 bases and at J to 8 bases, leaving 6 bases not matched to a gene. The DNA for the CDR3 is TGTGCCAGCAGTTATATGGGGACAGGGGGGGATTCACCCCTCCACTTT. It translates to CASSYMGTGGDSPLHF.

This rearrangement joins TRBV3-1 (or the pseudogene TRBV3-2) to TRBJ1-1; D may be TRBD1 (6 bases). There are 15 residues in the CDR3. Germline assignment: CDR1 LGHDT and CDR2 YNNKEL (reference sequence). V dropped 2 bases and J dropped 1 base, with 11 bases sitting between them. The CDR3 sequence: CASSQQGYGNTEAFF. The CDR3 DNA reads TGTGCCAGCAGCCAACAGGGGTATGGGAACACTGAAGCTTTCTTT.

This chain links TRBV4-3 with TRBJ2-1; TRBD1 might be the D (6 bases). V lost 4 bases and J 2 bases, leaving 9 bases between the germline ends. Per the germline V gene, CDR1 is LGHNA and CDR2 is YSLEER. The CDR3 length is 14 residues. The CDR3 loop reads CASSPGQPYNEQFF. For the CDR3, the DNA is TGCGCCAGCAGCCCAGGACAGCCCTACAATGAGCAGTTCTTC.

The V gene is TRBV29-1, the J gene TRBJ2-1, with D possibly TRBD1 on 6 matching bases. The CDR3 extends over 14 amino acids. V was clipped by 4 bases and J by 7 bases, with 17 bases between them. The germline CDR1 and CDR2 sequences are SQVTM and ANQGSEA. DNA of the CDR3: TGCAGCGTTGGTCGTCAGGGGAGTCGGAATGAGCAGTTCTTC. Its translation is CSVGRQGSRNEQFF.

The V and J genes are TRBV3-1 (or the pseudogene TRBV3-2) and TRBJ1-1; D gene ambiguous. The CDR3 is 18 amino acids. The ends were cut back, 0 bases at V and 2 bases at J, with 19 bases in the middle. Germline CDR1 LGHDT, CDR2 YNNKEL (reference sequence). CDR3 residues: CASSQDLYAVGSNTEAFF. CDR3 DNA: TGTGCCAGCAGCCAAGATTTGTACGCGGTTGGCAGCAACACTGAAGCTTTCTTT.

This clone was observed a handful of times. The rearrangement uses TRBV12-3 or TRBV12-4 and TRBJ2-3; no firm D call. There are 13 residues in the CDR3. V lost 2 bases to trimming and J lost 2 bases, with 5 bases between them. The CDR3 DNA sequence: TGTGCCAGCAGTTTAATAGTCACAGATACGCAGTATTTT. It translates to CASSLIVTDTQYF.

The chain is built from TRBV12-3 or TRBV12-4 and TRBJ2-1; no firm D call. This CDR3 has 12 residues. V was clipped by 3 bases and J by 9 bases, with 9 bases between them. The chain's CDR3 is CASSFFTVEQFF. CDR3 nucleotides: TGTGCCAGCAGTTTTTTCACGGTTGAGCAGTTCTTC.

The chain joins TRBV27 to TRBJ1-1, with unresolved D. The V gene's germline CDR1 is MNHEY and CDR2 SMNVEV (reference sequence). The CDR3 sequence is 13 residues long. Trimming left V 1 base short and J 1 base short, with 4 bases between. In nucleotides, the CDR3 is TGTGCCAGCAGTTTATTCCGGAACACTGAAGCTTTCTTT. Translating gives CASSLFRNTEAFF.

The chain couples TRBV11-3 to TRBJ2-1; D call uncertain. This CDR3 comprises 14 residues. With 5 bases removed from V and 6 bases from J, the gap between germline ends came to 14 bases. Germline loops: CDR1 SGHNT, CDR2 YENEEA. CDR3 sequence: CASSILDGPNEQFF. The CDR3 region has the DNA TGTGCCAGCAGCATCCTAGACGGTCCCAATGAGCAGTTCTTC.

In DNA, the CDR3 is TGTGCCAGCAGCCAAGCTAACAGGGTCATCGGGACTAGGCCCTACGAGCAGTACTTC. Translation gives CASSQANRVIGTRPYEQYF. J is TRBJ2-7 and V is TRBV3-1 (or the pseudogene TRBV3-2), with 8 positions matching TRBD2. The V gene end was trimmed by 1 base and the J gene end by 2 bases; junction bases not matched to a gene: 16. This CDR3 is 19 amino acids long. Germline V gene data show CDR1 as LGHDT and CDR2 as YNNKEL (reference sequence).

The CDR3 loop reads CASSLVGGTTDTQYF. In nucleotides, the CDR3 is TGTGCCAGCAGCTTAGTTGGGGGGACCACAGATACGCAGTATTTT. The chain uses TRBV11-2 and TRBJ2-3, with D possibly being TRBD2 (6 bases). CDR3 length equals 15 residues. Germline-derived CDR1 and CDR2 are SGHAT and FQNNGV. The V gene lost 1 base and the J gene lost 2 bases, with 10 bases spanning the gap.

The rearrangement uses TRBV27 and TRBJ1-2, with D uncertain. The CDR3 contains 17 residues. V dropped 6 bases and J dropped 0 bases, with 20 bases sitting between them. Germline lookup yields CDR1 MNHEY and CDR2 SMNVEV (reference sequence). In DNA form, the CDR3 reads TGTGCCAGCAGAATCAAGACGGAGAGTTTAGCTAACTATGGCTACACCTTC. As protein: CASRIKTESLANYGYTF.

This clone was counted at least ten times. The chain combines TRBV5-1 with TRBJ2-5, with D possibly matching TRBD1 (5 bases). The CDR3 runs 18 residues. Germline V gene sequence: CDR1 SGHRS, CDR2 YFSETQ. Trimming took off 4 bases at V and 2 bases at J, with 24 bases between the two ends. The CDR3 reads CASSATPTQGTVQETQYF. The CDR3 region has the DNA TGCGCCAGCAGCGCGACCCCTACCCAGGGTACTGTTCAAGAGACCCAGTACTTC.

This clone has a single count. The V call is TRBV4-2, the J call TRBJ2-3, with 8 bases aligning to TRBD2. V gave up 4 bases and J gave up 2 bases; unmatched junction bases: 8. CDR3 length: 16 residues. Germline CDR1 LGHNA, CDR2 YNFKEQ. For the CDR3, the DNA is TGTGCCAGCAGCCGACAAATAGCGGGAAACACAGATACGCAGTATTTT. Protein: CASSRQIAGNTDTQYF.

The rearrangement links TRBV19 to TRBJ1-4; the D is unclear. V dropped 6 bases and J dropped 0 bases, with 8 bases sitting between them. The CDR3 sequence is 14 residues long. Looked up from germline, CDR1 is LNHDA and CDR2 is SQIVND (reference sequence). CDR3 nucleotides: TGTGCCAGTAGACCTTCGGCAACTAATGAAAAACTGTTTTTT. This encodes CASRPSATNEKLFF.

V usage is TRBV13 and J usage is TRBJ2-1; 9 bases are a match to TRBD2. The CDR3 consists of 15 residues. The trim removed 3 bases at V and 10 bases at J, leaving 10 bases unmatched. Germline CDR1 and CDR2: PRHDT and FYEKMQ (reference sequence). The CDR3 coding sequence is TGTGCCAGCAGCTTTCGCGGGGGGGCGATTGTAGAGCAGTTCTTC. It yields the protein CASSFRGGAIVEQFF.

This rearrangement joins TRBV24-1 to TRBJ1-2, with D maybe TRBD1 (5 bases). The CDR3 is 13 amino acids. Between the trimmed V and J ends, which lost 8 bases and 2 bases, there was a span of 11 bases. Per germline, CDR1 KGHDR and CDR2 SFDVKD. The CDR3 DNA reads TGTGCCACCAACCGGGCAGGGAACTATGGCTACACCTTC. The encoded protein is CATNRAGNYGYTF.

The CDR3 loop reads CASGEQGFTGELFF. The CDR3 region has the DNA TGTGCCAGTGGCGAACAGGGATTTACCGGGGAGCTGTTTTTT. J is TRBJ2-2 and V is TRBV19; possibly TRBD1 for D (6 bases). CDR1 and CDR2 from the germline V gene are LNHDA and SQIVND (reference sequence). V lost 8 bases to trimming and J lost 5 bases, with 15 bases between them. The CDR3 runs to 14 residues.

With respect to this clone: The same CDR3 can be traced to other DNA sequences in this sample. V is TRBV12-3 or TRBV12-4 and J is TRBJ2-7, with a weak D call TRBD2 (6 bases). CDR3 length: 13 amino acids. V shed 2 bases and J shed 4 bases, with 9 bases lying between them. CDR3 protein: CASSLRGSYEQYF. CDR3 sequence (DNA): TGTGCCAGCAGTTTACGGGGGTCTTACGAGCAGTACTTC.